These 27 T cell receptor beta chains share one sample of origin, sequenced in a study of blood T cells in healthy people across ages. Primed by a sample-barcoded 5' primer and a J-beta primer mix, a second PCR proceeded for 7 to 11 cycles. TCRdb itself ran the 5' RACE reads through MiXCR, one entry per CDR3 protein. The sample records more than 650,000 distinct CDR3 sequences, 20% to 30% being singletons. These same records also appear under a second study, on T cells of mothers and their children.

Sequencing used blood. These TCRs come from a boy between 5 and 17 years old in good health.

The V gene is TRBV6-2 or TRBV6-3, the J gene TRBJ1-5; TRBD1 aligns across 7 bases. CDR3 length equals 14 residues. V shed 2 bases, J shed 6 bases, and the junction held 4 bases outside the gene matches. Germline-derived CDR1 and CDR2 are MNHEY and SVGEGT. As DNA, the CDR3 is TGTGCCAGCAGTTACCGAGGGGACAGTCAGCCCCAGCATTTT. Translated, it gives CASSYRGDSQPQHF.

The chain couples TRBV5-1 to TRBJ1-1; a possible D gene is TRBD1 (5 bases). Germline-derived CDR1 and CDR2 are SGHRS and YFSETQ. The CDR3 runs 15 residues. Trimming took 1 base from V and 4 from J, leaving 14 bases between them. The CDR3 coding sequence is TGCGCCAGCAGCTTGACGTTCTTGGGGGTCACTGAAGCTTTCTTT. This translates into CASSLTFLGVTEAFF.

The chain couples TRBV3-1 to TRBJ2-5; 10 bases align to TRBD2. With V trimmed by 1 base and J by 5 bases, 10 bases remained unmatched. From germline, CDR1 is LGHDT and CDR2 YNNKEL (reference sequence). The CDR3 covers 17 residues. The CDR3 DNA is TGTGCCAGCAGCCAAGGACCCGGGACTAGCGCCCGCGAGACCCAGTACTTC. Its translation: CASSQGPGTSARETQYF.

The chain has TRBV4-2 and TRBJ2-7, with 8 bases that match TRBD2. With 3 bases clipped from V and 3 bases from J, the junction kept 7 bases outside the gene matches. CDR3 length: 15 residues. The V gene's germline CDR1 is LGHNA and CDR2 YNFKEQ. The CDR3, as DNA: TGTGCCAGCAGCCAGAAAGGCGGGGGGCTCTACGAGCAGTACTTC. It codes for CASSQKGGGLYEQYF.

In DNA, the CDR3 is TGTGCCAGCAGCCCTGGACAGGGGGAGGGGCAGTACTTC. This translates into CASSPGQGEGQYF. The V gene is TRBV7-9, the J gene TRBJ2-1; 10 positions agree with TRBD1. The DNA end is a closer match to TRBJ2-7, so the J assignment may be wrong. Germline-derived CDR1 and CDR2 are SEHNR and FQNEAQ (reference sequence). CDR3 size: 13 residues.

CDR3 sequence reads: CAISRVAGVGNEQYF. DNA of the CDR3: TGTGCCATCAGTAGGGTAGCCGGTGTTGGAAACGAGCAGTACTTC. The chain links TRBV10-3 to TRBJ2-5; D unresolved. The J call may be in error: the DNA end matches TRBJ2-7 better. Germline CDR1 and CDR2: ENHRY and SYGVKD. CDR3 length: 15 amino acids.

At least ten counts were recorded for this clonotype. This chain connects TRBV5-5 to TRBJ1-2; possible D gene TRBD1, 5 bases. Trimming shortened V by 2 bases and J by 0 bases, and 11 bases separated the two germline ends. In germline, CDR1 is SGHKS, CDR2 YYEKEE (reference sequence). This CDR3 is built from 15 residues. CDR3: CASSLLSGANYGYTF. The DNA for the CDR3 is TGTGCCAGCAGCTTACTCTCGGGGGCTAACTATGGCTACACCTTC.

This clonotype was observed a handful of times. A single base separates this from a much larger clone, so it may be a read error. This chain links TRBV5-4 with TRBJ2-3; 8 nucleotides line up with TRBD2. The CDR3 is 14 residues long. The V gene's germline CDR1 is SGHNT and CDR2 YYREEE (reference sequence). The CDR3 reads CASRRGASTDTQCF. Written as DNA, the CDR3 is TGTGCCAGCAGGCGGGGGGCAAGCACAGATACGCAGTGTTTT.

Written as DNA, the CDR3 is TGTGCCAGTAGCCCGACAGGGTACTCCTACGAGCAGTACTTC. Translating it yields CASSPTGYSYEQYF. The chain joins TRBV27 to TRBJ2-7, with 7 bases matching TRBD1. CDR1 is MNHEY and CDR2 is SMNVEV in the germline V gene (reference sequence). The CDR3 covers 14 residues. After removal of 9 bases from V and 0 bases from J, the junction contained 8 bases not matched to a gene.

This clonotype came up a few times. The chain joins TRBV5-1 to TRBJ1-4, with D unresolved. Germline CDR1 is SGHRS and CDR2 is YFSETQ. This CDR3 spans 14 amino acids. Trimming removed 9 bases at V and 7 bases at J, with 19 bases between. The CDR3 DNA sequence: TGCGCCAAGGACCTCGCGACCAAGGGTGAAAAACTGTTTTTT. Protein product: CAKDLATKGEKLFF.

This clonotype was picked up a small number of times. This chain uses TRBV2 with TRBJ1-2, with D unclear. In germline, CDR1 is SNHLY, CDR2 FYNNEI. Trimming pared 4 bases from V and 3 bases from J, leaving 12 bases between. This CDR3 is 14 amino acids long. Here the CDR3 reads CASSGLTGDYGYTF. CDR3 coding DNA: TGTGCCAGCAGTGGACTTACGGGCGACTATGGCTACACCTTC.

The rearrangement links TRBV7-9 to TRBJ2-5; D tentatively fits TRBD1 or TRBD2 (6 bases each). The J call is in doubt because the DNA end fits TRBJ2-1 better. The CDR3 has 15 amino acids. From germline, CDR1 is SEHNR and CDR2 FQNEAQ (reference sequence). CDR3 DNA sequence: TGTGCCAGCAGCTCCTTACGGGGGCCACAAGAGACCCAGTTCTTC. Translation: CASSSLRGPQETQFF.

The rearrangement joins TRBV12-3 or TRBV12-4 to TRBJ2-1; tentative D call: TRBD1 (5 bases). The CDR3 totals 16 residues. V lost 0 bases to trimming and J lost 0 bases, with 9 bases between them. The CDR3 loop reads CASSLAGPSSYNEQFF. The CDR3 coding sequence is TGTGCCAGCAGTTTAGCGGGGCCCAGCTCCTACAATGAGCAGTTCTTC.

In this sample, this clonotype turned up a few times. The chain is built from TRBV6-5 and TRBJ1-1; tentatively, D is TRBD1 (5 bases). The CDR3 consists of 11 residues. The germline V gene has CDR1 MNHEY and CDR2 SVGAGI. In DNA, the CDR3 is TGTGCAATAAGTCGGGGACCTGAAGCTTTCTTT. It codes for CAISRGPEAFF.

V is TRBV11-1 and J is TRBJ2-5; D unresolved. The ends were cut back, 3 bases at V and 7 bases at J, with 9 bases in the middle. The CDR3 is 12 amino acids. CDR1 is SGHAT, CDR2 FQDESV, per germline (reference sequence). This CDR3 reads CASSFPPGTQYF. The CDR3, as DNA: TGTGCCAGCAGCTTCCCCCCGGGGACCCAGTACTTC. Using reference TRBV11-1 and TRBJ2-5 for the parts outside the CDR3, the full variable domain is EAEVAQSPRYKITEKSQAVAFWCDPISGHATLYWYRQILGQGPELLVQFQDESVVDDSQLPKDRFSAERLKGVDSTLKIQPAELGDSAMYLCASSFPPGTQYFGPGTRLLVL.

This chain links TRBV29-1 with TRBJ1-2; no reliable D call. V lost 3 bases, J lost 0 bases, and 8 bases lay in between. This CDR3 is built from 13 residues. The germline CDR1 and CDR2 sequences are SQVTM and ANQGSEA. The CDR3 loop reads CSVDTEANYGYTF. CDR3 in DNA: TGCAGCGTTGACACCGAAGCTAACTATGGCTACACCTTC.

This clonotype was counted only a few times. The genes are TRBV28 and TRBJ2-6; TRBD1 is a possible D gene (5 bases). Germline V gives CDR1 MDHEN, CDR2 SYDVKM. CDR3 length: 14 amino acids. The V gene lost 3 bases and the J gene lost 4 bases, with 7 bases spanning the gap. This CDR3 reads CASSLGRGANVLTF. Written as DNA, the CDR3 is TGTGCCAGCAGTTTGGGGCGGGGGGCCAACGTCCTGACTTTC.

This rearrangement joins TRBV24-1 to TRBJ2-5, with D possibly TRBD1 on 6 matching bases. Germline V gene sequence: CDR1 KGHDR, CDR2 SFDVKD. V was clipped by 4 bases and J by 2 bases, with 16 bases between them. The CDR3 runs 16 residues. CDR3 sequence (DNA): TGTGCCACCAGTGACGGTACAGGGATCGCTCAAGAGACCCAGTACTTC. It encodes CATSDGTGIAQETQYF.

The gene calls are TRBV6-1 and TRBJ1-4; D remains ambiguous. CDR3 size: 11 residues. Germline values: CDR1 MNHNS, CDR2 SASEGT. V was clipped by 9 bases and J by 4 bases, with 6 bases between them. The CDR3 reads CASQINEKLFF. CDR3 bases: TGTGCCAGTCAGATTAATGAAAAACTGTTTTTT.

The chain uses TRBV27 and TRBJ1-1, with a weak D call TRBD1 (6 bases). Trimming took off 2 bases at V and 5 bases at J, with 15 bases between the two ends. The CDR3 is made up of 15 amino acids. Per the germline V gene, CDR1 is MNHEY and CDR2 is SMNVEV (reference sequence). The CDR3 region has the DNA TGTGCCAGCAGTTTAGGTCTGGGGGCAGGAACTGAAGCTTTCTTT. It yields the protein CASSLGLGAGTEAFF.

The J gene is TRBJ2-1, the V gene TRBV15, with D tentatively TRBD2 (5 bases). Matching the DNA end better, TRBJ2-5 makes the J call doubtful. Germline values: CDR1 LNHNV, CDR2 YYDKDF (reference sequence). The CDR3 runs 13 residues. CDR3 sequence: CATSRDREETQYF. The DNA for the CDR3 is TGTGCCACCAGCAGAGATAGGGAGGAGACCCAGTACTTC.

DNA for the CDR3: TGTGCCACCAGTGAAACCGGGACAGGGGAAGGCTACACCTTC. The encoded protein is CATSETGTGEGYTF. J is TRBJ1-2 and V is TRBV24-1; 10 nucleotides line up with TRBD1. The V and J ends lost 4 bases and 8 bases, in that order; junction bases with no gene match: 6. The germline gives CDR1 KGHDR, CDR2 SFDVKD. The CDR3 is 14 amino acids.

This clonotype was seen once. The chain uses TRBV3-1 and TRBJ2-1; TRBD2 matches 9 bases. Trimming removed 0 bases from V and 4 bases from J; junction bases left unmatched: 4. Germline loops: CDR1 LGHDT, CDR2 YNNKEL (reference sequence). The CDR3 sequence is 16 residues long. The CDR3 DNA sequence: TGTGCCAGCAGCCAAGAGAGTACTAGCGGGTACAATGAGCAGTTCTTC. Protein: CASSQESTSGYNEQFF.

This clonotype has at least ten counts. The V call is TRBV7-9, the J call TRBJ2-6, with 7 bases identical to TRBD1. The CDR3 runs to 15 residues. CDR1 and CDR2 (germline): SEHNR, FQNEAQ (reference sequence). V gave up 6 bases and J gave up 4 bases; unmatched junction bases: 6. DNA for the CDR3: TGTGCCAGCAGTTTAAGGGGGCCCGGGGCCAACGTCCTGACTTTC. Protein sequence: CASSLRGPGANVLTF.

The chain couples TRBV6-2 or TRBV6-3 to TRBJ1-5, with D unresolved. Germline V gives CDR1 MNHEY, CDR2 SVGEGT. The germline V and J ends were trimmed by 2 bases and 7 bases, with 6 bases remaining between them. The CDR3 extends over 12 amino acids. The CDR3 loop is CASSYELQPQHF. Here the CDR3 DNA reads TGTGCCAGCAGTTACGAGTTGCAGCCCCAGCATTTT.

The table lists this clonotype with a few counts. V usage is TRBV29-1 and J usage is TRBJ2-1; 13 positions agree with TRBD2. This CDR3 has 14 residues. In germline, CDR1 is SQVTM, CDR2 ANQGSEA. With 6 bases clipped from V and 4 bases from J, the junction kept 3 bases outside the gene matches. The CDR3 bases are TGCAGCGTGGGACTAGCGGGGCTATACAATGAGCAGTTCTTC. Protein: CSVGLAGLYNEQFF.

This clonotype turned up a few times. The chain uses TRBV28 and TRBJ2-3; 11 bases align to TRBD2. Trimming cost V 3 bases and J 3 bases; bases outside gene matches: 5. Germline V lookup: CDR1 MDHEN, CDR2 SYDVKM. The CDR3 runs 16 residues. The CDR3: CASSFGASGGTDTQYF. The CDR3 bases are TGTGCCAGCAGTTTTGGAGCTAGCGGGGGGACAGATACGCAGTATTTT.